This is a list of T cell receptor beta chains from one sample in a study of blood T cell repertoires in COVID-19. Clones were read by immunoSEQ multiplex PCR, and TCRdb kept only the in-frame ones, dropping some. This table holds under 250,000 clones, more than 70% found once. Sequenced sample: peripheral blood. These receptors were obtained from a man aged 35-49 years with active or convalescent COVID-19. Both conserved end residues are trimmed from each CDR3. A clone size is listed for some rows: how often the clone was seen (once, few, many), or a class if it is expanded.

clone size: .; V gene: TRBV7-2; CDR3 protein: ASRTGLAGFGGELF
clone size: few; V gene: TRBV7-3; CDR3 protein: ASSFRQGKTPNYGYT
clone size: .; V gene: TRBV25-1; CDR3 protein: ASSHGKTYEQY
clone size: .; V gene: TRBV4-1; CDR3 protein: ASGPGQGALGNQPQH
clone size: .; V gene: TRBV6-5; CDR3 protein: ASTAGDGYNQPQH
clone size: few; V gene: TRBV6-1; CDR3 protein: ASSEAPFRGYEQY
clone size: .; V gene: TRBV7-9; CDR3 protein: ASSLKTTGGDYGYT
clone size: .; V gene: TRBV30; CDR3 protein: AWSVKGVEKLF
clone size: .; V gene: TRBV5-1; CDR3 protein: ASSRTSGSYEQY
clone size: .; V gene: TRBV6-5; CDR3 protein: ASRYNRDLNQPQH
clone size: .; V gene: TRBV18; CDR3 protein: ASSGIKSNQPQH
clone size: .; V gene: TRBV12-3/TRBV12-4; CDR3 protein: ASHRGRDTEAF
clone size: .; V gene: TRBV11-2; CDR3 protein: ASSLVTDSSYNEQF
clone size: .; V gene: TRBV19; CDR3 protein: ASSSGTLKLYGYT
clone size: .; V gene: TRBV29-1; CDR3 protein: SVHDRVKSNQPQH
clone size: .; V gene: TRBV2; CDR3 protein: ASSGRRNTEAF
clone size: .; V gene: TRBV7-2; CDR3 protein: ASSSTSGDRSYEQY
clone size: .; V gene: TRBV3-1/TRBV3-2; CDR3 protein: ASSQDSHGGYT
clone size: few; V gene: TRBV5-4; CDR3 protein: ASRRTGANYGYT
clone size: .; V gene: TRBV10-3; CDR3 protein: AISEVLAGGQETQY
clone size: .; V gene: TRBV5-6; CDR3 protein: ASSFGTVSYNEQF
clone size: .; V gene: TRBV28; CDR3 protein: ASSPGGFQETQY
clone size: .; V gene: TRBV11-2; CDR3 protein: ASSLNWAAASSYEQY
clone size: few; V gene: TRBV29-1; CDR3 protein: SVEEGASGGSYNEQF
clone size: .; V gene: TRBV3-1/TRBV3-2; CDR3 protein: ASSPAGMGGYT
clone size: .; V gene: TRBV9; CDR3 protein: ASSVAASGANTGELF
clone size: .; V gene: TRBV7-3; CDR3 protein: ASSLLPNYEQY
clone size: .; V gene: TRBV5-1; CDR3 protein: ASRGVAGDSSYNEQF
clone size: .; V gene: TRBV6-5; CDR3 protein: ASSYSVAETQY
clone size: .; V gene: TRBV7-2; CDR3 protein: ASSTGTGDYEQY
clone size: .; V gene: TRBV19; CDR3 protein: ASGDRVSEQY
clone size: .; V gene: TRBV14; CDR3 protein: ASSATRSTQY
clone size: .; V gene: TRBV27; CDR3 protein: ASSSVNTEAF
clone size: .; V gene: TRBV7-9; CDR3 protein: ALEAGGSGELF
clone size: .; V gene: TRBV2; CDR3 protein: ASSEVQGGDTQY
clone size: once; V gene: TRBV24-1; CDR3 protein: ATSEPDGDKETQY
clone size: .; V gene: TRBV19; CDR3 protein: ASSAGTTYEQY
clone size: .; V gene: TRBV7-9; CDR3 protein: ASSDGQNPYEQY
clone size: .; V gene: TRBV5-5; CDR3 protein: ASSLEPGHLGQTGELF
clone size: once; V gene: TRBV19; CDR3 protein: ASISGANVLT
clone size: .; V gene: TRBV6-5; CDR3 protein: ASTMGQPNTEAF
clone size: .; V gene: TRBV6-2/TRBV6-3; CDR3 protein: ASSTGTSGATRTSTDTQY
clone size: .; V gene: TRBV5-1; CDR3 protein: ASSLGQGSSPLH
clone size: .; V gene: TRBV3-1/TRBV3-2; CDR3 protein: ASSPRLAGDTQY
clone size: .; V gene: TRBV11-3; CDR3 protein: ASSPRPGQGASSTYNEQF
clone size: once; V gene: TRBV6-4; CDR3 protein: ASSDSGGTDTQY
clone size: .; V gene: TRBV9; CDR3 protein: ASSEGGLEETQY
clone size: .; V gene: TRBV24-1; CDR3 protein: ATSESGTEITETQY
clone size: few; V gene: TRBV10-3; CDR3 protein: AISELGPNTEAF
clone size: .; V gene: TRBV3-1/TRBV3-2; CDR3 protein: ASSQETQRGAPGVSDTQY
clone size: .; V gene: TRBV27; CDR3 protein: ASSSPADTQY
clone size: .; V gene: TRBV19; CDR3 protein: ASSSTGIGSPLH